The entry that follows covers one TCR beta chain sequence. Antigen specificity is unknown. The source of the sample is a study of Ad26.COV2.S vaccination and SARS-CoV-2 variants. At the level of the study: Into the muscle, Ad26.COV2.S was dosed once or twice, 56 days apart. Study-wide findings and caveats: Relative to placebo recipients, vaccine recipients exhibited elevated spike-specific TCR breadth.

Treatment given: around 19 received Ad26.COV2.S at low or high dose, single or two shots; several received placebo; per-sample allocation not given. Sampling took place 63 days after the first vaccine or placebo injection. Libraries were prepared by immunoSEQ multiplex PCR; TCRdb keeps only in-frame clonotypes and omits some of them. The sample holds 430,000 or so clones, about 93% seen once. CDR1 is LGHDT, CDR2 YNNKEL, per germline (reference sequence). V lost 8 bases and J 2 bases, leaving 15 bases between the germline ends. The CDR3 totals 14 residues. The starting material was peripheral blood, obtained in a trial of Ad26.COV2.S vaccine versus placebo. The origin of this receptor is a person between 18 and 65 years old who received the Ad26.COV2.S COVID-19 vaccine or a placebo. This rearrangement joins TRBV3-1 (or the pseudogene TRBV3-2) to TRBJ1-1, with D maybe TRBD1 (5 bases). CDR3 amino acids: CASSFWGDNTEAFF. CDR3 in DNA: TGTGCCAGCTCTTTTTGGGGGGATAACACTGAAGCTTTCTTT.